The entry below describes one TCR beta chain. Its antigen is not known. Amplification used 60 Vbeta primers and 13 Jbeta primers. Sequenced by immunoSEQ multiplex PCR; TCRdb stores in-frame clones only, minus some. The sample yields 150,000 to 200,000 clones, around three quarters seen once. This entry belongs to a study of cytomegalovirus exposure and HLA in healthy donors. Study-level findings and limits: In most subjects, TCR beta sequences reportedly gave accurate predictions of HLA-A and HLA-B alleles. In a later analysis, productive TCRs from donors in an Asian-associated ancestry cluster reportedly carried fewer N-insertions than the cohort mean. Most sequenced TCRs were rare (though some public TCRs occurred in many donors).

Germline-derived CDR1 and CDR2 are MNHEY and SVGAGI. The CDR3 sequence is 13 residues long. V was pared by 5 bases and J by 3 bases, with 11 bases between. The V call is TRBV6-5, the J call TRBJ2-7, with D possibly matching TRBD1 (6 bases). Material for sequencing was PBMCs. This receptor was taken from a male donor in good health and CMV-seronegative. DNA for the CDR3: TGTGCCAGCAGTCGCGGACAGAGCTACGAGCAGTACTTC. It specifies CASSRGQSYEQYF.